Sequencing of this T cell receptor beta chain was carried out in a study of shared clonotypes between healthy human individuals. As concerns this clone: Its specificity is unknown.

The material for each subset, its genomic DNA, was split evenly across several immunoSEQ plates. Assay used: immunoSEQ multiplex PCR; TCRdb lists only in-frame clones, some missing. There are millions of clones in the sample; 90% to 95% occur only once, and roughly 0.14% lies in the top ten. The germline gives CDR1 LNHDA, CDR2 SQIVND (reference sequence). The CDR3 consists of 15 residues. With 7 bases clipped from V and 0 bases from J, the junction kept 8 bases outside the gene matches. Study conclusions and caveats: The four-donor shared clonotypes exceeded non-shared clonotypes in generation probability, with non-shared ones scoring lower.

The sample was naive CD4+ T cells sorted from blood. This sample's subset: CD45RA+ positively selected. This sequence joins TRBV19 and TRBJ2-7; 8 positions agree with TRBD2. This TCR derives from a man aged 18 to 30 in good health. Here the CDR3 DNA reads TGTGCCAGTATTGGAAGCGGGAGCTCCTCCTACGAGCAGTACTTC. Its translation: CASIGSGSSSYEQYF.